These 15 T cell receptor beta chains originate from one sample sequenced in a study of OX40 agonist ivuxolimab in advanced cancers. Repertoires were generated with immunoSEQ multiplex PCR, while TCRdb's copy carries only in-frame clones and drops some. The sample shows 90,000 to 130,000 clones, around nine tenths of them seen only once. The material sequenced was CD4+ or CD8+ T cells sorted from blood, taken in a trial of the OX40 agonist ivuxolimab. All receptors come from an adult with an advanced solid tumor such as melanoma, head and neck, liver or kidney cancer.

The chain couples TRBV9 to TRBJ2-2; D possibly corresponds to TRBD1 (5 bases). Germline CDR1 and CDR2: SGDLS and YYNGEE. There are 15 residues in the CDR3. The V and J ends lost 3 bases and 7 bases respectively, with 16 bases between them. CDR3 nucleotide sequence: TGTGCCAGCAGCGCGGACAACAAGGAGAGCGGGGAGCTGTTTTTT. It encodes CASSADNKESGELFF.

The chain is built from TRBV30 and TRBJ1-3; D remains ambiguous. Trimming cost V 2 bases and J 4 bases, with 3 bases left between them. CDR1 is GTSNPN, CDR2 SVGIG, per germline (reference sequence). The CDR3 spans 11 residues. As DNA, the CDR3 is TGTGCCTGGAGTTACGGAAACACCATATATTTT. Translated: CAWSYGNTIYF.

J is TRBJ1-4 and V is TRBV13, with D possibly being TRBD1 (6 bases). Germline CDR1 and CDR2: PRHDT and FYEKMQ (reference sequence). V was cut by 0 bases and J by 8 bases, with 10 bases left in between. The CDR3 has 14 residues. The CDR3 here is CASSLGAQGEKLFF. The CDR3 DNA is TGTGCCAGCAGCTTAGGGGCTCAGGGGGAAAAACTGTTTTTT. The variable domain in full, with the rest retrieved from reference TRBV13 and TRBJ1-4, is AAGVIQSPRHLIKEKRETATLKCYPIPRHDTVYWYQQGPGQDPQFLISFYEKMQSDKGSIPDRFSAQQFSDYHSELNMSSLELGDSALYFCASSLGAQGEKLFFGSGTQLSVL.

The DNA of the CDR3 is TGCGCCAGCAGCTTGGTGGCTCGGACAGCATCCTATAATTCACCCCTCCACTTT. It encodes CASSLVARTASYNSPLHF. The rearrangement links TRBV5-1 to TRBJ1-6; a possible D gene is TRBD1 (6 bases). Trimming took 0 bases from V and 1 from J, leaving 14 bases between them. The CDR3 loop spans 18 amino acids. CDR1 SGHRS and CDR2 YFSETQ come from the germline V gene.

The V gene is TRBV5-4, the J gene TRBJ1-1, with TRBD1 matching over 10 bases. This CDR3 spans 17 amino acids. V lost 4 bases, J lost 4 bases, and 13 bases stayed unmatched. CDR1 and CDR2 from the germline V gene are SGHNT and YYREEE (reference sequence). CDR3 sequence (DNA): TGTGCCAGCAGCCTCTCAATGGGGACAGGGGTGACCACTGAAGCTTTCTTT. Translation gives CASSLSMGTGVTTEAFF.

This chain links TRBV7-9 with TRBJ2-3, with TRBD1 matching 7 bases. The CDR3 has 15 residues. Germline values: CDR1 SEHNR, CDR2 FQNEAQ (reference sequence). V lost 5 bases and J lost 2; bases outside the gene matches: 7. CDR3 in amino acids: CASSHTGDLTDTQYF. Written as DNA, the CDR3 is TGTGCCAGCAGCCACACAGGGGACCTCACAGATACGCAGTATTTT.

The genes are TRBV6-5 and TRBJ1-1, with D possibly TRBD1 on 5 matching bases. CDR3 length equals 14 residues. Germline CDR1 is MNHEY and CDR2 is SVGAGI. The V end lost 5 bases, the J end lost 1 base, and 11 bases lay between the germline ends. CDR3 in amino acids: CASSGSTGNTEAFF. The CDR3 DNA is TGTGCCAGCAGTGGCAGTACAGGGAACACTGAAGCTTTCTTT.

The chain recombines TRBV4-1 with TRBJ2-1; possible D gene TRBD2, 5 bases. Trimming removed 2 bases at V and 0 bases at J, with 20 bases between. CDR1 is MGHRA, CDR2 YSYEKL, per germline. The CDR3 runs to 19 residues. DNA for the CDR3: TGCGCCAGCAGCCAATGGGTTAGCGATGACCCTAGCTCCTACAATGAGCAGTTCTTC. This translates into CASSQWVSDDPSSYNEQFF.

This rearrangement joins TRBV19 to TRBJ1-3; D gene ambiguous. V lost 3 bases and J 0 bases, leaving 9 bases between the germline ends. The CDR3 sequence is 15 residues long. Germline V gene data show CDR1 as LNHDA and CDR2 as SQIVND (reference sequence). The CDR3 loop is CASSISRTSGNTIYF. The CDR3 DNA follows: TGTGCCAGTAGTATTTCACGGACCTCTGGAAACACCATATATTTT.

Only one count was recorded for this clone. One junction end does not reproduce the germline sequence, and a read error may be involved. The V call is TRBV7-7, the J call TRBJ2-1, with TRBD2 matching 7 bases. CDR1 SSHAT and CDR2 FNYEAQ come from the germline V gene (reference sequence). This CDR3 has 16 amino acids. The CDR3 DNA is TGTGCTAGCAGCTTAGTGGGCGGGAGCTCCTACAATGAGCAGTTCTTC. It encodes CASSLVGGSSYNEQFF. The whole variable domain, remainder taken from reference TRBV7-7 and TRBJ2-1, is GAGVSQSPRYKVTKRGQDVTLRCDPISSHATLYWYQQALGQGPEFLTYFNYEAQPDKSGLPSDRFSAERPEGSISTLTIQRTEQRDSAMYRCASSLVGGSSYNEQFFGPGTRLTVL.

The chain has TRBV5-1 and TRBJ1-2; TRBD1 matches 7 bases. This CDR3 region has 13 residues. Germline V CDR1 and CDR2: SGHRS, YFSETQ. With V trimmed by 1 base and J by 6 bases, 3 bases remained unmatched. The CDR3 bases are TGCGCCAGCAGCTTGACAGGGGTGGATGGCTACACCTTC. This codes for CASSLTGVDGYTF.

The V and J genes are TRBV7-3 and TRBJ2-1; TRBD2 agrees at 11 bases. The CDR3 length is 16 residues. CDR1 and CDR2 (germline): SGHTA, FQGTGA. With V trimmed by 5 bases and J by 6 bases, 9 bases remained unmatched. DNA of the CDR3: TGTGCCAGCAGCGCCCCGGGACTAGCGGCACGCAATGAGCAGTTCTTC. This codes for CASSAPGLAARNEQFF.

This clone was picked up a small number of times. The chain links TRBV19 to TRBJ2-6; D is unresolved. Germline V CDR1 and CDR2: LNHDA, SQIVND (reference sequence). Trimming stripped 7 bases from V and 0 bases from J, with 13 bases between. This CDR3 has 16 residues. The CDR3 region has the DNA TGTGCCAGTAATGAGCTGCTGAGCTCTGGGGCCAACGTCCTGACTTTC. Its translation is CASNELLSSGANVLTF.

V is TRBV5-1 and J is TRBJ2-5; no clear D. The CDR3 has 14 amino acids. Trimming left V 3 bases short and J 5 bases short, with 14 bases between. Germline-derived CDR1 and CDR2 are SGHRS and YFSETQ. The CDR3 spells CASSSQAARETQYF. CDR3 nucleotide sequence: TGCGCCAGCAGCTCCCAGGCGGCTCGGGAGACCCAGTACTTC.

This chain joins TRBV27 and TRBJ2-7, with D possibly TRBD1 on 6 matching bases. The V end lost 4 bases, the J end lost 4 bases, and 11 bases lay between the germline ends. This CDR3 has 13 residues. Germline V gene sequence: CDR1 MNHEY, CDR2 SMNVEV (reference sequence). The CDR3 region is CASSSATGYEQYF. The CDR3 coding sequence is TGTGCCAGCAGTTCAGCGACAGGTTACGAGCAGTACTTC.